Sequencing of this T cell receptor beta chain was carried out in a study of shared clonotypes between healthy human individuals. Worth noting for this clone: Its antigen remains unidentified.

Overall study results and limits: Non-shared clonotypes were found to have lower generation probabilities than the clonotypes that were shared by all four of the sorted-subset donors. Sequencing of the sorted subsets was shown by rarefaction to be incomplete despite large depth.

The authors' processing: As immunoSEQ supplied junction-only sequences (without quality scores), filtering differed. Data came from immunoSEQ multiplex PCR; TCRdb stores just in-frame clones and leaves some out. Clone size and V and J calls were adopted from that table, with D and trimming inferred from the DNA. The sample yields 1 million to 1.3 million clones, more than 75% seen once. This CDR3 is built from 12 residues. The germline CDR1 and CDR2 sequences are SQVTM and ANQGSEA. V gave up 8 bases and J gave up 5 bases; unmatched junction bases: 7. The receptor was isolated from a young man in good health. Some clones in this sample may be carry-over from other donors' samples. The specimen was memory CD4+ T cells from PBMCs. The sample's subset: CD45RA-negative fraction. The gene calls are TRBV29-1 and TRBJ1-1; 8 bases are shared with TRBD1. The CDR3 coding sequence is TGCAGCACCAGACAGGGGTGGACTGAAGCTTTCTTT. It encodes CSTRQGWTEAFF.